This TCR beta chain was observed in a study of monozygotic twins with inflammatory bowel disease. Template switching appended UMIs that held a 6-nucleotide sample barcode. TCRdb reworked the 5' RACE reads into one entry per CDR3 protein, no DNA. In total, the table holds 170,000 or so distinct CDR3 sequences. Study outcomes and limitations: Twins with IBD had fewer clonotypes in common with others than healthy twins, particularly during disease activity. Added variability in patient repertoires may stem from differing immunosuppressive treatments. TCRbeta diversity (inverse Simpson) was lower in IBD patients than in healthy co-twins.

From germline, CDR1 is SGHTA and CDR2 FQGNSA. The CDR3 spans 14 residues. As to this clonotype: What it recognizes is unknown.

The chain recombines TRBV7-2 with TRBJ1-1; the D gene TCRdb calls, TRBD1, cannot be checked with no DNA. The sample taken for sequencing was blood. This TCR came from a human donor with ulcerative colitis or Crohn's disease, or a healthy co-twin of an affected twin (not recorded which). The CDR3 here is CASSLGQNPTEAFF.